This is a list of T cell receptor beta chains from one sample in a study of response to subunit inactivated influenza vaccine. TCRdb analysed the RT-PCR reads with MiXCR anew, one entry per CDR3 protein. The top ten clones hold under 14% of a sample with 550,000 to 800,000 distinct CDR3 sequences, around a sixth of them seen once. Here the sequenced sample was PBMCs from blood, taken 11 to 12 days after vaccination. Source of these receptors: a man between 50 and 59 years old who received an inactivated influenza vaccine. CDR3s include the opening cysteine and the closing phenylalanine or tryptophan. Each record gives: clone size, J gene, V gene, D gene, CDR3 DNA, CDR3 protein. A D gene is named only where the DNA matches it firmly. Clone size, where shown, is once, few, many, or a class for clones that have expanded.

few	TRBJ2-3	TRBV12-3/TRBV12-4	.	TGTGCCAGCAGTGACCAGTCGGGGCTCACAGATACGCAGTATTTT	CASSDQSGLTDTQYF
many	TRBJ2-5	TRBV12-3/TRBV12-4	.	TGTGCCAGCAGTTTCGTGGGGGAGACCCAGTACTTC	CASSFVGETQYF
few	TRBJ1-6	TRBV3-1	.	TGTGCCAGCAGCCGAGGGATGGAGAATTCACCCCTCCACTTT	CASSRGMENSPLHF
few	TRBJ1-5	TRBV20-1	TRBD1	TGCAGTGCTATTCCGGGACAGGGGGTCAATCAGCCCCAGCATTTT	CSAIPGQGVNQPQHF
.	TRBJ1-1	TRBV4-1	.	TGCGCCAGCAGCCAAGTCCTCCCCTCGTTTGAAGCTTTCTTT	CASSQVLPSFEAFF
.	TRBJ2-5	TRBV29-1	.	TGCAGCGTTTTACCTACAGAGTCTAAAGAGACCCAGTACTTC	CSVLPTESKETQYF
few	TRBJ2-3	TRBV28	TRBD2	TGTGCCAGCAGTCCAGGGACTAGGGCCGATACGCAGTATTTT	CASSPGTRADTQYF
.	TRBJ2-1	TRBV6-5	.	TGTGCCAGCAGTGAGACAGCCTCTGGACCCTACAATGAGCAGTTCTTC	CASSETASGPYNEQFF
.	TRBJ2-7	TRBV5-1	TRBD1	TGCGCCAGCAGCTTGTGGACAGGCTACGAGCAGTACTTC	CASSLWTGYEQYF
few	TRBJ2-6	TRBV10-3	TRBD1	TGTGCCATCAGGAATACAGGGGGAATCTTCTCTGGGGCCAACGTCCTGACTTTC	CAIRNTGGIFSGANVLTF
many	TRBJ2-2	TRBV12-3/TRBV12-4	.	TGTGCCAGCAGTTTTGGGTTGACGAACACCGGGGAGCTGTTTTTT	CASSFGLTNTGELFF
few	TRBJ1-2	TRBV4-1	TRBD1	TGCGCCAGCAGCCTTTCCGGGACAGCTGGCTATGGCTACACCTTC	CASSLSGTAGYGYTF
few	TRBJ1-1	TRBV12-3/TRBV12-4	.	TGTGCCAGCGGTCAGGCGTTGAACACTGAAGCTTTCTTT	CASGQALNTEAFF
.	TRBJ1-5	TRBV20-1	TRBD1	TGCAGTGCTGGGGCAGAACAGGGGTTCGGTCAGCCCCAGCATTTT	CSAGAEQGFGQPQHF
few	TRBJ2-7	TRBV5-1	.	TGCGCCAGCAGCTTGGCAGGGGAAGGATACGAGCAGTACTTC	CASSLAGEGYEQYF
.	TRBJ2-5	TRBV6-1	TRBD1	TGTGCCAGCAGCCGGGACAGGGGATTACAAGAGACCCAGTACTTC	CASSRDRGLQETQYF
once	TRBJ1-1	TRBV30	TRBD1	TGTGCCTGGAGGCTTTACAGGGGTAACACTGAAGCTTTCTTT	CAWRLYRGNTEAFF
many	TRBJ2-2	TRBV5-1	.	TGCGCCAGCAATTTCGGGAACACCGGGGAGCTGTTTTTT	CASNFGNTGELFF